This T cell receptor beta chain was documented in a study of control samples from healthy donors and cancer patients. This table comes from immunoSEQ multiplex PCR, and its TCRdb copy is limited to in-frame clones, with some not included. The sample holds 85,000 to 90,000 clones, more than 75% seen once. V shed 2 bases and J shed 3 bases, with 15 bases lying between them. Germline V CDR1 and CDR2: SGHRS, YFSETQ. The CDR3 runs 15 residues. This TCR came from a woman between 35 and 50 years old in good health. J is TRBJ2-7 and V is TRBV5-1; TRBD1 or TRBD2 may be the D gene (5 bases each). The sample taken for sequencing was blood. This CDR3 reads CASSFGTENLYEQYF. In nucleotides, the CDR3 is TGCGCCAGCAGCTTCGGGACGGAGAACCTCTACGAGCAGTACTTC.